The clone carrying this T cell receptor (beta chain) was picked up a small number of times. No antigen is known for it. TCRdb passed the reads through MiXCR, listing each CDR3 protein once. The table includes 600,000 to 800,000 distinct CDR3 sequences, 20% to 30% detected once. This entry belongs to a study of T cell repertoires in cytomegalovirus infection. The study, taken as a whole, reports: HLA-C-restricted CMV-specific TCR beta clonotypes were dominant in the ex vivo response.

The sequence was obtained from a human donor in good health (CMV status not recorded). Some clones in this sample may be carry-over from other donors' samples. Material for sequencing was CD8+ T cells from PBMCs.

Here the CDR3 reads CASSREESPLHF. CDR3 nucleotides: TGTGCCAGCAGCCGGGAAGAATCACCCCTCCACTTT. V gene TRBV14 combines with J gene TRBJ1-6; D is unresolved. Germline-derived CDR1 and CDR2 are SGHDN and FVKESK. Deletions cut 4 bases from V and 10 bases from J, with 8 bases between. CDR3 length equals 12 residues. Variable domain in full (rest from reference TRBV14 and TRBJ1-6): EAGVTQFPSHSVIEKGQTVTLRCDPISGHDNLYWYRRVMGKEIKFLLHFVKESKQDESGMPNNRFLAERTGGTYSTLKVQPAELEDSGVYFCASSREESPLHFGNGTRLTVT.